This TCR beta chain appears in the sequencing data of a study of cytomegalovirus exposure and HLA in healthy donors. The study ran its PCR with 60 Vbeta and 13 Jbeta primers. Sequenced by immunoSEQ multiplex PCR; TCRdb stores in-frame clones only, minus some. This sample has 200,000 or so clones; 84% occur once, and the top ten carry 0.26%. Germline V gene lookup returns CDR1 SGHNT and CDR2 YYREEE (reference sequence). V shed 4 bases, J shed 6 bases, and the junction held 11 bases outside the gene matches. The CDR3 is 17 residues long. The receptor's source is a boy aged 10-17 years in good health and CMV-seronegative. The source material was PBMCs. This rearrangement joins TRBV5-4 to TRBJ1-6, with 9 bases that match TRBD1. The CDR3: CASSRDRVSLPNSPLHF. DNA for the CDR3: TGTGCCAGCAGCCGGGACAGGGTATCCCTCCCTAATTCACCCCTCCACTTT.